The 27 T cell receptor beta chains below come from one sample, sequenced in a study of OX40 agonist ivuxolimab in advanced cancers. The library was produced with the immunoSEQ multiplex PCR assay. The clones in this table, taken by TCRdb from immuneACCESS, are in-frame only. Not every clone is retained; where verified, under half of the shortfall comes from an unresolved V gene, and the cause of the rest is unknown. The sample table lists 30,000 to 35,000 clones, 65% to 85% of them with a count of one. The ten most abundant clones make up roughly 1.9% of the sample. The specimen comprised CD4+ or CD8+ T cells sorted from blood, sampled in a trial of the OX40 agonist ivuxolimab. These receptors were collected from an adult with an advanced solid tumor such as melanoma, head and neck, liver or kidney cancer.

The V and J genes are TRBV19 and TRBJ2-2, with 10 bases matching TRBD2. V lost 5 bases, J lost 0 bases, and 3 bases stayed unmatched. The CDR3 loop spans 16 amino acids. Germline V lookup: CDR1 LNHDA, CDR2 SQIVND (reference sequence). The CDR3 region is CASSASGGTNTGELFF. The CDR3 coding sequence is TGTGCCAGTAGTGCTAGCGGGGGCACGAACACCGGGGAGCTGTTTTTT.

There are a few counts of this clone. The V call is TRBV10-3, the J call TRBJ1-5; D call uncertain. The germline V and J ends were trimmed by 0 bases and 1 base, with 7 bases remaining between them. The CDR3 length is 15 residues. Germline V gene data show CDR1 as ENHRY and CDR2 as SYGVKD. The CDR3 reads CAISESLGSNQPQHF. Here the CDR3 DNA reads TGTGCCATCAGTGAGTCGTTAGGAAGCAATCAGCCCCAGCATTTT.

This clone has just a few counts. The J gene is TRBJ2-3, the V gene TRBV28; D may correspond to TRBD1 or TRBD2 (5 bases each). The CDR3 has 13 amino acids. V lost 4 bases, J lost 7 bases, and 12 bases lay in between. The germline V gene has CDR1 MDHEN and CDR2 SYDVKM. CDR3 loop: CASSSSGTNTQYF. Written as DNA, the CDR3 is TGTGCCAGCAGTTCCTCCGGGACGAATACGCAGTATTTT.

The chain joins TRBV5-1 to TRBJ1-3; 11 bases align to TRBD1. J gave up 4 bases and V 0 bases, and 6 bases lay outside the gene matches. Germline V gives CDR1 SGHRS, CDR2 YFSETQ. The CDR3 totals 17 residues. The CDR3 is CASSLEGQGAFGNTIYF. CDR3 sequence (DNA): TGCGCCAGCAGCTTGGAAGGACAGGGGGCGTTCGGAAACACCATATATTTT.

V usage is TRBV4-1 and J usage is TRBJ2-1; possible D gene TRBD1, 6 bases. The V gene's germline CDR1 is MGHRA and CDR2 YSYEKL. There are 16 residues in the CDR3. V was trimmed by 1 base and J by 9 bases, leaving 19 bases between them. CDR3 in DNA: TGCGCCAGCAGCCAAGCTAATTTAGTGGTAGGGGGTGAGCAGTTCTTC. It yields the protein CASSQANLVVGGEQFF.

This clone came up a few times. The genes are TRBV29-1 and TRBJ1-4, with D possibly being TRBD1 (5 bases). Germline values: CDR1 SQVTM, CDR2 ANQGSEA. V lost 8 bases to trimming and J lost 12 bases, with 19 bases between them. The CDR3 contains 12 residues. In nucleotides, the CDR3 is TGCAGCTTCCCGGGGGGGGGTAGGCAACTGTTTTTT. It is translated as CSFPGGGRQLFF. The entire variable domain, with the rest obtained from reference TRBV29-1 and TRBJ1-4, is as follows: SAVISQKPSRDICQRGTSLTIQCQVDSQVTMMFWYRQQPGQSLTLIATANQGSEATYESGFVIDKFPISRPNLTFSTLTVSNMSPEDSSIYLCSFPGGGRQLFFGSGTQLSVL.

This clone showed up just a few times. CDR3 region: CASSFPPSGRRGLVSPQHF. DNA for the CDR3: TGTGCCAGTAGTTTCCCGCCTAGCGGCCGAAGAGGTTTGGTATCGCCCCAGCATTTT. This chain links TRBV19 with TRBJ1-5; D is uncertain. Germline values: CDR1 LNHDA, CDR2 SQIVND (reference sequence). This CDR3 comprises 19 residues. The V gene lost 5 bases and the J gene lost 9 bases, with 32 bases spanning the gap. Using reference TRBV19 and TRBJ1-5 for the parts outside the CDR3, the full variable domain is DGGITQSPKYLFRKEGQNVTLSCEQNLNHDAMYWYRQDPGQGLRLIYYSQIVNDFQKGDIAEGYSVSREKKESFPLTVTSAQKNPTAFYLCASSFPPSGRRGLVSPQHFGDGTRLSIL.

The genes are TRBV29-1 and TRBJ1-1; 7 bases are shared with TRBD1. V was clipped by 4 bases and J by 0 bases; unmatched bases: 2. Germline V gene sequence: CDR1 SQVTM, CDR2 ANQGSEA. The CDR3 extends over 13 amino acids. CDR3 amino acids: CSVVTGMNTEAFF. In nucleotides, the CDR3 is TGCAGCGTTGTGACAGGGATGAACACTGAAGCTTTCTTT.

Here the CDR3 reads CASSEAIGVGELFF. CDR3 nucleotides: TGTGCCAGCAGTGAAGCAATAGGGGTGGGGGAGCTGTTTTTT. J is TRBJ2-2 and V is TRBV6-1; maybe TRBD1 (5 bases). CDR3 length: 14 residues. Germline V gene lookup returns CDR1 MNHNS and CDR2 SASEGT. V lost 0 bases and J 8 bases, leaving 10 bases between the germline ends.

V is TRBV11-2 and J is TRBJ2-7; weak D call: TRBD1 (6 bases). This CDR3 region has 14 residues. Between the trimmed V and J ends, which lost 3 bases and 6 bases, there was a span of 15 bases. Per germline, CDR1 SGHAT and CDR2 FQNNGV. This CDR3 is CASSFPWSRGEQYF. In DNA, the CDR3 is TGTGCCAGCAGCTTTCCTTGGAGCAGGGGCGAGCAGTACTTC.

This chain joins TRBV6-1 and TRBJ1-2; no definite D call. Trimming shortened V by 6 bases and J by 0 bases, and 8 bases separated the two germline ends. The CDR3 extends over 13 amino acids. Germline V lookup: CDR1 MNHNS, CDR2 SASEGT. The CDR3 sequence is CASRVGTNYGYTF. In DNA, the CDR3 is TGTGCCAGCAGGGTCGGTACTAACTATGGCTACACCTTC.

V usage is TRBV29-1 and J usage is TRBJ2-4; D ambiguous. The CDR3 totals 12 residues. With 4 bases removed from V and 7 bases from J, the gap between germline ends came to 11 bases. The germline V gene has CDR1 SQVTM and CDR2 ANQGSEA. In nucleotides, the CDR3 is TGCAGCGTTGTGATTAGCAGGAACATTCAGTACTTC. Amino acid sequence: CSVVISRNIQYF.

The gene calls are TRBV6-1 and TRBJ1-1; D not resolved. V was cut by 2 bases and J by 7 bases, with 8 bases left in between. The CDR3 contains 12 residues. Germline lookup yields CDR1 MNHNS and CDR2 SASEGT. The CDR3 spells CASSERLNEAFF. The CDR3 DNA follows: TGTGCCAGCAGTGAAAGGTTGAATGAAGCTTTCTTT.

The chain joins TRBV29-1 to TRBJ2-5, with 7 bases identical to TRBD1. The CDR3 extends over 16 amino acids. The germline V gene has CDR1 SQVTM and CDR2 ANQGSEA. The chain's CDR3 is CSVTYRDRYYQETQYF. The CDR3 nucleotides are TGCAGTGTCACTTACCGGGACAGATATTACCAAGAGACCCAGTACTTC.

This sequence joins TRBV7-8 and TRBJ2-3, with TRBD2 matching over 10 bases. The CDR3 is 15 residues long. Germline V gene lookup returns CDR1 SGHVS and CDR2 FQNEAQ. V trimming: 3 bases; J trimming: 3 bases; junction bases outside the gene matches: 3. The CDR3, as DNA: TGTGCCAGCAGCTTCCTAGCGGGAGAAACAGATACGCAGTATTTT. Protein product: CASSFLAGETDTQYF.

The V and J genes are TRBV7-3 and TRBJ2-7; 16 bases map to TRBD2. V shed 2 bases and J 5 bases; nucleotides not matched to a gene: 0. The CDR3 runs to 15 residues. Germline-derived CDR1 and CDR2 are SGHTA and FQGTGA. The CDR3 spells CASSLGTSGRDEQYF. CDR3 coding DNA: TGTGCCAGCAGCTTAGGGACTAGCGGGAGGGACGAGCAGTACTTC.

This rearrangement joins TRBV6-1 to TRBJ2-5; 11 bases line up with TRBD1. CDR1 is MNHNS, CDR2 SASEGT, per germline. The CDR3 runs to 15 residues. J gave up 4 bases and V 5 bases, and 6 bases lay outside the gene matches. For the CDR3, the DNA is TGTGCCAGCAGTCTCCGGACAGGGGGCCGAGAGACCCAGTACTTC. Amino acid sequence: CASSLRTGGRETQYF.

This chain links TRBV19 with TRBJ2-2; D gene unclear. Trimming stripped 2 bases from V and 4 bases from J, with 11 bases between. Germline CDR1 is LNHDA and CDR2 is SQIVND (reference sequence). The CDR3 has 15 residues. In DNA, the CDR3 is TGTGCCAGTAGTATACAGGCTTCGAGCACCGGGGAGCTGTTTTTT. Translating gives CASSIQASSTGELFF.

DNA of the CDR3: TGTGCCAGTCTCCGGGACACCGGATCTGGGGCCAACGTCCTGACTTTC. Its protein product is CASLRDTGSGANVLTF. The V call is TRBV19, the J call TRBJ2-6, with a possible D match to TRBD1 (6 bases). The CDR3 is made up of 16 amino acids. CDR1 is LNHDA and CDR2 is SQIVND in the germline V gene (reference sequence). Trimming removed 8 bases from V and 1 base from J, with 15 bases in between.

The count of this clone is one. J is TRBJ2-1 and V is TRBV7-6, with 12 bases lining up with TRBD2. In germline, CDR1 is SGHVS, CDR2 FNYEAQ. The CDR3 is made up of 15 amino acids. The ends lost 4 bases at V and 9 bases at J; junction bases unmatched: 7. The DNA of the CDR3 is TGTGCCAGCAGCTCTAGTACTAGCGGGGGGTCTGAGCAGTTCTTC. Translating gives CASSSSTSGGSEQFF.

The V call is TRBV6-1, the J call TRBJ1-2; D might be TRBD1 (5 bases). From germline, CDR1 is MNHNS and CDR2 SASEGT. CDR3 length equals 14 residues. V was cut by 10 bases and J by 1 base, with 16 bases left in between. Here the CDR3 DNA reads TGTGCCACGGGGTGGACAAACATTAACTATGGCTACACCTTC. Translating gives CATGWTNINYGYTF.

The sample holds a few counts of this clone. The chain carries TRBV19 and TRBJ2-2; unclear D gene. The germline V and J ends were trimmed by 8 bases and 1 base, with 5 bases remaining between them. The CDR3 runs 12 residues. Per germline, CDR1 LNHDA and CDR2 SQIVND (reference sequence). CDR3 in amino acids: CASFGNTGELFF. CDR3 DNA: TGTGCCAGTTTCGGGAACACCGGGGAGCTGTTTTTT.

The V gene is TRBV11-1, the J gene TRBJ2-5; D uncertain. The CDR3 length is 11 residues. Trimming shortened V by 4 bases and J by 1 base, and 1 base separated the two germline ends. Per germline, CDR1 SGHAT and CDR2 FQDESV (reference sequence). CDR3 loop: CASSSQETQYF. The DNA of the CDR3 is TGTGCCAGCAGCTCCCAAGAGACCCAGTACTTC.

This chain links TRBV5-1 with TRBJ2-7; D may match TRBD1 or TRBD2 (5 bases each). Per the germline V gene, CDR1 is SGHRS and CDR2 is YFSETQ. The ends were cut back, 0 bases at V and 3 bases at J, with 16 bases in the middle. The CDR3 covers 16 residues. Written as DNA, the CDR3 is TGCGCCAGCAGCTTGGCCGGGACGGGCGTTAACTACGAGCAGTACTTC. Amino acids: CASSLAGTGVNYEQYF.

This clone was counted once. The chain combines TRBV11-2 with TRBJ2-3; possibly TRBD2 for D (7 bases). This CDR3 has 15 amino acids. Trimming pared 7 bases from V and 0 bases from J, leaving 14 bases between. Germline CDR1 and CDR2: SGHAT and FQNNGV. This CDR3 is CASTFGGRSTDTQYF. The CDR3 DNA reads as TGTGCCAGCACCTTCGGGGGGCGGAGCACAGATACGCAGTATTTT.

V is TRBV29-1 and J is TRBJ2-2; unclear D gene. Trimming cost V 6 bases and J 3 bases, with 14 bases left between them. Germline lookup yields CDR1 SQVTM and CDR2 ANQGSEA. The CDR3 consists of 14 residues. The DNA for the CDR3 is TGCAGCGTCGGTTTAGGAGCCCACACCGGGGAGCTGTTTTTT. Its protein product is CSVGLGAHTGELFF.

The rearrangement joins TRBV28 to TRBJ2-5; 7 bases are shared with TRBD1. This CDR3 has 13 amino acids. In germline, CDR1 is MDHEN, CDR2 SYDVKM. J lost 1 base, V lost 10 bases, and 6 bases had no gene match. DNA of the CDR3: TGTGCCACCACGGGACAGCCCCAAGAGACCCAGTACTTC. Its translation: CATTGQPQETQYF.